This T cell receptor beta chain was identified during a study of T cell responses to AZD1222 COVID-19 vaccine. Study findings and constraints: All repertoire sampling was performed exclusively after the peak T cell response. Baseline seropositivity occurred in only a handful of AZD1222 recipients. Regions 160-218 and 743-854 dominated among vaccine-associated CD4 TCRs spanning spike.

Concerning this clone itself: No antigen is known for it.

The germline gives CDR1 MNHEY, CDR2 SVGEGT. V lost 2 bases to trimming and J lost 4 bases, with 18 bases between them. CDR3 length: 16 amino acids. The repertoire was sequenced with immunoSEQ multiplex PCR; TCRdb's copy has only in-frame clones and lacks some. Among about 79,000 clones listed, roughly 87% were seen once. This rearrangement joins TRBV6-2 or TRBV6-3 to TRBJ2-7; D remains ambiguous. The sequenced sample was peripheral blood, obtained 28 days after the second AZD1222 dose. This TCR was sampled from an adult who received the AZD1222 COVID-19 vaccine. The CDR3 loop reads CASSYVSGSATYEQYF. The CDR3, as DNA: TGTGCCAGCAGTTACGTTTCCGGCTCTGCCACTTACGAGCAGTACTTC.